Listed here are 20 T cell receptor beta chains from one sample, sequenced in a study of T-cell reconstitution after alpha-beta-depleted transplantation in children. During its preparation, the TCRbeta library received unique molecular identifiers. TCRdb re-called the PCR reads through MiXCR, storing one row per CDR3 protein. Of 450,000 to 600,000 distinct CDR3 sequences in the sample, about 10% were seen once. The starting material was PBMCs, obtained before TCRalphabeta/CD19-depleted stem cell transplant. The receptors here all came from a child aged 2 to 10 with inherited bone marrow failure, due to receive a stem cell transplant.

This clonotype was counted ten times or more. V is TRBV4-2 and J is TRBJ2-7; TRBD1 agrees at 9 bases. The CDR3 is 16 residues long. The germline CDR1 and CDR2 sequences are LGHNA and YNFKEQ. Trimming removed 1 base from V and 1 base from J; junction bases left unmatched: 5. The CDR3 loop is CASSQAPGQGSYEQYF. The CDR3 nucleotides are TGTGCCAGCAGCCAAGCCCCGGGACAGGGATCCTACGAGCAGTACTTC.

This clonotype was counted between two and nine times. The gene calls are TRBV6-5 and TRBJ1-2, with D tentatively TRBD1 (5 bases). CDR1 and CDR2 (germline): MNHEY, SVGAGI. V lost 5 bases and J 8 bases, leaving 21 bases between the germline ends. The CDR3 loop spans 15 amino acids. The CDR3 region is CASSPPDGGVGGYTF. Written as DNA, the CDR3 is TGTGCCAGCAGTCCTCCGGATGGAGGGGTAGGGGGCTACACCTTC.

This clonotype was found a few times. The chain recombines TRBV2 with TRBJ2-7; possibly TRBD2 for D (7 bases). V lost 5 bases and J lost 0, with 11 bases in between. CDR3 length: 14 residues. Germline V lookup: CDR1 SNHLY, CDR2 FYNNEI. The CDR3 loop is CASSRGGGSYEQYF. CDR3 sequence (DNA): TGTGCCAGCAGTCGCGGGGGCGGCTCCTACGAGCAGTACTTC.

As for this clonotype: This may arise from a read error, as a much more abundant clone is one base away. The chain joins TRBV28 to TRBJ2-4; 11 bases agree with TRBD1. CDR3 length: 18 residues. Germline loops: CDR1 MDHEN, CDR2 SYDVKM. CDR3 protein: CPSSLLIGQGAAKNIQYF. The CDR3 region has the DNA TGTCCCAGCAGTCTCCTTATAGGACAGGGGGCCGCCAAAAACATTCAGTACTTC.

At least ten counts were recorded for this clonotype. The chain combines TRBV25-1 with TRBJ2-1; 8 nucleotides match TRBD2. This CDR3 contains 15 residues. CDR1 MGHDK and CDR2 SYGVNS come from the germline V gene. V shed 3 bases and J 6 bases; nucleotides not matched to a gene: 7. CDR3: CASSEEREQGNEQFF. DNA of the CDR3: TGTGCCAGCAGTGAGGAGCGGGAGCAGGGCAATGAGCAGTTCTTC.

This clonotype was counted a few times. This chain links TRBV7-9 with TRBJ2-7, with D uncertain. V shed 4 bases and J shed 2 bases, with 15 bases lying between them. The CDR3 length is 15 residues. Germline CDR1 SEHNR, CDR2 FQNEAQ (reference sequence). CDR3 in amino acids: CASSSRESLPYEQYF. For the CDR3, the DNA is TGTGCCAGCAGCTCTCGCGAGAGTCTGCCCTACGAGCAGTACTTC.

This clonotype has at least ten counts. This chain uses TRBV27 with TRBJ2-7; weak D call: TRBD2 (6 bases). V lost 0 bases to trimming and J lost 4 bases, with 16 bases between them. The germline V gene encodes CDR1 MNHEY and CDR2 SMNVEV (reference sequence). CDR3 length equals 16 residues. Here the CDR3 reads CASSLSLPNGRYEQYF. The CDR3 nucleotides read TGTGCCAGCAGTTTATCCCTACCCAACGGGAGATACGAGCAGTACTTC.

This clonotype was recorded a few times. The chain carries TRBV20-1 and TRBJ2-7; 7 positions match TRBD2. The junction had 5 bases not matched to a gene; V was cut back by 0 bases and J by 3 bases. CDR1 DFQATT and CDR2 SNEGSKA come from the germline V gene (reference sequence). The CDR3 is 14 residues long. Written as DNA, the CDR3 is TGCAGTGCTAGAGATGGCGGGAGAGGCTACGAGCAGTACTTC. Residues: CSARDGGRGYEQYF.

This clonotype was observed a handful of times. The J gene is TRBJ1-1, the V gene TRBV28; 7 nucleotides line up with TRBD1. J gave up 8 bases and V 4 bases, and 10 bases lay outside the gene matches. The CDR3 runs to 14 residues. Looked up from germline, CDR1 is MDHEN and CDR2 is SYDVKM. The DNA for the CDR3 is TGTGCCAGCAGTTCCCACTACAGGGGCAGCGAAGCTTTCTTT. Its protein is CASSSHYRGSEAFF.

This clonotype was seen many times. The rearrangement links TRBV6-2 or TRBV6-3 to TRBJ2-5; weak D call: TRBD1 (6 bases). The CDR3 contains 14 residues. Per germline, CDR1 MNHEY and CDR2 SVGEGT. Trimming took 6 bases from V and 5 from J, leaving 16 bases between them. The CDR3 DNA follows: TGTGCCAGCAGACCACAGGGTACCATGGAGACCCAGTACTTC. This translates into CASRPQGTMETQYF.

The table lists this clonotype with many counts. The V and J genes are TRBV12-3 or TRBV12-4 and TRBJ2-1; possibly TRBD1 for D (6 bases). This CDR3 spans 15 amino acids. Trimming took off 7 bases at V and 2 bases at J, with 15 bases between the two ends. The CDR3 sequence: CASNSWDTTYNEQFF. The DNA of the CDR3 is TGTGCCAGCAACTCATGGGACACAACCTACAATGAGCAGTTCTTC.

This clonotype was detected many times. The genes are TRBV28 and TRBJ2-1; D unclear. In germline, CDR1 is MDHEN, CDR2 SYDVKM. Between the trimmed V and J ends, which lost 3 bases and 9 bases, there was a span of 6 bases. The CDR3 extends over 11 amino acids. The CDR3 DNA reads as TGTGCCAGCAGTTTTACGGGTGAGCAGTTCTTC. Translation: CASSFTGEQFF.

As for this clonotype: Being one base from a much bigger clone, this may be a read error. The V gene is TRBV20-1, the J gene TRBJ2-3; possibly TRBD2 for D (5 bases). Germline assignment: CDR1 DFQATT and CDR2 SNEGSKA (reference sequence). There are 14 residues in the CDR3. The CDR3 sequence: CSASYGLITDTQCF. CDR3 bases: TGCAGTGCTAGTTACGGACTGATCACAGATACGCAGTGTTTT.

Ten or more counts support this clonotype. The rearrangement joins TRBV5-1 to TRBJ2-1; D remains unclear. With 1 base removed from V and 6 bases from J, the gap between germline ends came to 11 bases. This CDR3 is 14 amino acids long. Germline-derived CDR1 and CDR2 are SGHRS and YFSETQ. The CDR3 sequence: CASSLFTNPNEQFF. DNA for the CDR3: TGCGCCAGCAGCTTGTTTACAAACCCCAATGAGCAGTTCTTC.

This clonotype was seen many times. This rearrangement joins TRBV5-1 to TRBJ2-1, with 12 positions matching TRBD2. CDR1 SGHRS and CDR2 YFSETQ come from the germline V gene. This CDR3 comprises 15 residues. The J segment lost 8 bases and the V segment lost 4 bases, leaving 7 bases of the junction unmatched. The CDR3 region is CASSILTSGSDEQFF. As DNA, the CDR3 is TGCGCCAGCAGCATTTTGACTAGCGGGAGCGATGAGCAGTTCTTC.

At least ten counts were recorded for this clonotype. The genes are TRBV12-3 or TRBV12-4 and TRBJ2-1; D might be TRBD2 (5 bases). Trimming pared 3 bases from V and 9 bases from J, leaving 9 bases between. The CDR3 is 12 amino acids. Here the CDR3 reads CASSFLAFEQFF. The DNA for the CDR3 is TGTGCCAGCAGTTTTTTAGCGTTTGAGCAGTTCTTC.

Ten or more counts support this clonotype. The genes are TRBV4-3 and TRBJ2-3, with TRBD1 identical over 7 bases. Germline V lookup: CDR1 LGHNA, CDR2 YSLEER. V was clipped by 4 bases and J by 5 bases; unmatched bases: 6. CDR3 length: 14 amino acids. The CDR3 DNA is TGCGCCAGCAGCCCCGGGACAGCCGGAGATACGCAGTATTTT. Encoded protein: CASSPGTAGDTQYF.

V gene TRBV10-3 combines with J gene TRBJ1-1; 11 positions agree with TRBD1. CDR1 and CDR2 from the germline V gene are ENHRY and SYGVKD. CDR3 length: 16 residues. V lost 6 bases and J lost 2; bases outside the gene matches: 8. The CDR3 here is CAIRGTGGGLNTEAFF. CDR3 coding DNA: TGTGCCATCAGAGGGACAGGGGGGGGGCTCAACACTGAAGCTTTCTTT.

Here the CDR3 DNA reads TGTGCCAGCAGCTTAGCCCATGGGGCCTCCACCTTC. This sequence encodes CASSLAHGASTF. V gene TRBV13 combines with J gene TRBJ1-2; tentative D call: TRBD1 (5 bases). This CDR3 has 12 residues. CDR1 and CDR2 (germline): PRHDT, FYEKMQ (reference sequence). The V end was cut by 1 base, the J end by 13 bases, with 13 bases between.

This clonotype was seen at least ten times. The chain employs TRBV20-1 and TRBJ2-7; 11 bases match TRBD2. Trimming at V came to 0 bases and at J to 5 bases, leaving 3 bases not matched to a gene. CDR3 length equals 14 residues. Germline lookup yields CDR1 DFQATT and CDR2 SNEGSKA (reference sequence). This chain's CDR3 is CSARDLGLADEQYF. The CDR3 DNA is TGCAGTGCTAGAGACCTGGGACTAGCGGACGAGCAGTACTTC.